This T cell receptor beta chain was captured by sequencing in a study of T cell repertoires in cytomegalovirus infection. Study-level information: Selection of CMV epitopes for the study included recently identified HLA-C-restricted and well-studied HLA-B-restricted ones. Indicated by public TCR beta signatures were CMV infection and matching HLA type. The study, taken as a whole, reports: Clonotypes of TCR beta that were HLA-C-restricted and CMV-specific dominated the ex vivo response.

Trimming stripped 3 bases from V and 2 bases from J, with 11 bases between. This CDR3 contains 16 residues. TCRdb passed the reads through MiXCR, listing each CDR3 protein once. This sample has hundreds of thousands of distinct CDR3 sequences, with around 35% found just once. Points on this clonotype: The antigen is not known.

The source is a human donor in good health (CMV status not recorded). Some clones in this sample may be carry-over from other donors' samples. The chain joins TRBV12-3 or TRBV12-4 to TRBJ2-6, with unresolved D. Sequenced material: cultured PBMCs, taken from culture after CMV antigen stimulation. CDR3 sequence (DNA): TGTGCCAGCAGTTTTCATCCTGGAACTGGGGCCAACGTCCTGACTTTC. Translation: CASSFHPGTGANVLTF.